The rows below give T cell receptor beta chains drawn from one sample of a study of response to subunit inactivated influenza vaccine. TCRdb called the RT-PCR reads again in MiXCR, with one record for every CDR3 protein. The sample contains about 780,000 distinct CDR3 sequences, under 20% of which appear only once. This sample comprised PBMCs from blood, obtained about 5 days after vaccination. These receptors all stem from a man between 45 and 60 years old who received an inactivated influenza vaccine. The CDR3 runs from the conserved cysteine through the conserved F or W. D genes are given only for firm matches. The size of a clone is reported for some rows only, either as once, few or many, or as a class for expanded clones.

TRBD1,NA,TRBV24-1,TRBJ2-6,CATSQGAQGNSGANVLTF,TGTGCCACCAGTCAGGGGGCTCAAGGGAACTCTGGGGCCAACGTCCTGACTTTC
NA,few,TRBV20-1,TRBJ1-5,CSVTTESNQPQHF,TGCAGTGTTACGACTGAGAGCAATCAGCCCCAGCATTTT
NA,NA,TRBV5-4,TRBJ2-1,CASSFDASSYNEQFF,TGTGCCAGCAGCTTTGACGCTAGCTCCTACAATGAGCAGTTCTTC
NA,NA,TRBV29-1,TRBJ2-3,CSVLITGFLPDTQYF,TGCAGCGTTCTGATTACAGGGTTTCTTCCAGATACGCAGTATTTT
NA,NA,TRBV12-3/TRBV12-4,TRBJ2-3,CASSLGRPLGTQYF,TGTGCCAGCAGTTTAGGGCGGCCCCTAGGTACGCAGTATTTT
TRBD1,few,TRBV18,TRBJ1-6,CASSLDREASPLHF,TGTGCCAGCTCCCTAGACAGGGAAGCCTCACCCCTCCACTTT
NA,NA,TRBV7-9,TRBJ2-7,CASFPLSGTDSYEQYF,TGTGCCAGCTTTCCCTTATCCGGGACGGACTCCTACGAGCAGTACTTC
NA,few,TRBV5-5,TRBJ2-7,CASSPSIGRYEQYF,TGTGCCAGCAGCCCCTCAATAGGGAGGTACGAGCAGTACTTC
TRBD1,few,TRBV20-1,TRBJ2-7,CSANVVLGQGADEQYF,TGCAGTGCGAATGTAGTACTAGGACAGGGGGCAGACGAGCAGTACTTC
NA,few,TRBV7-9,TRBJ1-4,CASSSSQTIQGTAIF,TGTGCCAGCAGCTCCAGCCAAACAATACAGGGAACGGCAATTTTC
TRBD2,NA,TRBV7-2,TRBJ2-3,CASSLVAGGRSDTQYF,TGTGCCAGCAGCTTAGTAGCGGGGGGACGGTCAGATACGCAGTATTTT
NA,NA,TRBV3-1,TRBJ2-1,CASSQEPNYNEQFF,TGTGCCAGCAGCCAAGAACCTAACTACAATGAGCAGTTCTTC
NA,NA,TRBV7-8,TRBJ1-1,CASSLDENTEAFF,TGTGCCAGCAGCTTAGACGAGAACACTGAAGCTTTCTTT
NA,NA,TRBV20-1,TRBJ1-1,CSASGPLMNTEAFF,TGCAGTGCTAGCGGGCCCCTTATGAACACTGAAGCTTTCTTT
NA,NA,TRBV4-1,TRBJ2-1,CASSQEVVFTGRNYNEQFF,TGCGCCAGCAGCCAAGAGGTAGTTTTTACAGGGAGGAACTACAATGAGCAGTTCTTC
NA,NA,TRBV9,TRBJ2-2,CASSVGPGDTGELFF,TGTGCCAGCAGCGTAGGCCCAGGGGACACCGGGGAGCTGTTTTTT
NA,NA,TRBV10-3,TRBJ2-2,CAIKGTAGGFGTGELFF,TGTGCCATCAAAGGGACTGCTGGTGGGTTCGGCACCGGGGAGCTGTTTTTT
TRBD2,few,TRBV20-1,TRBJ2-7,CSISGGTYEQYF,TGCAGTATTAGCGGGGGGACCTACGAGCAGTACTTC
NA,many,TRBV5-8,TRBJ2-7,CASTLRGSYEQYF,TGTGCCAGCACCCTACGGGGCTCCTACGAGCAGTACTTC
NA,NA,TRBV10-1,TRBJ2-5,CASSESITRGETQYF,TGCGCCAGCAGTGAGTCGATCACCCGGGGGGAGACCCAGTACTTC
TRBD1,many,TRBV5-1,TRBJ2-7,CASSFGAQGAVYEQYF,TGCGCCAGCAGCTTCGGCGCACAGGGGGCTGTCTACGAGCAGTACTTC
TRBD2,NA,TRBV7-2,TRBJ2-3,CASSLGLREGTQYF,TGTGCCAGCAGCTTAGGCCTCAGGGAGGGTACGCAGTATTTT
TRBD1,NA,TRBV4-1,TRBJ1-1,CASSHGQGRMNTEAFF,TGCGCCAGCAGCCATGGACAGGGTCGAATGAACACTGAAGCTTTCTTT
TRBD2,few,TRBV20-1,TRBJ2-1,CSARPSIAGGSYNEQFF,TGCAGTGCTAGGCCCTCAATTGCGGGAGGGTCCTACAATGAGCAGTTCTTC
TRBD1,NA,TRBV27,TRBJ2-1,CASTSGTGGYNEQFF,TGTGCCAGCACCTCAGGGACAGGGGGATACAATGAGCAGTTCTTC
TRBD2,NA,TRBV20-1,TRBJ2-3,CSARGAGGPDTQYF,TGCAGTGCTAGAGGAGCGGGAGGGCCAGATACGCAGTATTTT
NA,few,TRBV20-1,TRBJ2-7,CSARDRTVPYEQYF,TGCAGTGCTAGAGATCGCACAGTTCCCTACGAGCAGTACTTC
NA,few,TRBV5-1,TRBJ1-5,CASSIGSDQPQHF,TGCGCCAGCAGCATAGGGAGCGATCAGCCCCAGCATTTT
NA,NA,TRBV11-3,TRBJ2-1,CASSLRGIYNEQFF,TGTGCCAGCAGCTTAAGAGGAATTTACAATGAGCAGTTCTTC
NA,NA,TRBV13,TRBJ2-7,CASSRAVDRDKQYF,TGTGCCAGCAGCAGAGCGGTGGACCGGGACAAGCAGTACTTC
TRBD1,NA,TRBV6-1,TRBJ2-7,CASKMTGFNEQYF,TGTGCCAGCAAAATGACAGGGTTCAACGAGCAGTACTTC
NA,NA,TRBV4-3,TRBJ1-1,CASSLNQKVEAFF,TGCGCCAGCAGCCTAAATCAGAAGGTTGAAGCTTTCTTT
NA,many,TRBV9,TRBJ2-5,CASSAPRTDPEETQYF,TGTGCCAGCAGCGCCCCCCGGACAGACCCTGAAGAGACCCAGTACTTC
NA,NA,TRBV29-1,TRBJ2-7,CSVLALDSSYEQYF,TGCAGCGTCCTAGCCCTCGACAGCTCCTACGAGCAGTACTTC
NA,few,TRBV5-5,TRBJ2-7,CASNSGVSEQYF,TGTGCCAGCAACTCAGGGGTTAGCGAGCAGTACTTC
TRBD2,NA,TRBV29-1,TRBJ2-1,CSVRTSGENEQFF,TGCAGCGTGCGGACTAGCGGGGAAAATGAGCAGTTCTTC
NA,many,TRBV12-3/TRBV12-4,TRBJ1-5,CASSGAGNQPQHF,TGTGCCAGCAGTGGAGCCGGCAATCAGCCCCAGCATTTT
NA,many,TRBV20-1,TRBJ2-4,CSALGLAKNIQYF,TGCAGTGCGCTGGGGTTAGCCAAAAACATTCAGTACTTC
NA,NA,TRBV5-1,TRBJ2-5,CASSLNRRWETQYF,TGCGCCAGCAGTCTTAATCGACGTTGGGAGACCCAGTACTTC
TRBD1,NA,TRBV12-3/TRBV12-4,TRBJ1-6,CASRTGASSPLHF,TGTGCCAGCAGGACAGGGGCCTCATCACCCCTCCACTTT
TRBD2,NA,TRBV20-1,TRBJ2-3,CSAATGTSGADTQYF,TGCAGTGCTGCGACCGGGACTAGCGGTGCAGATACGCAGTATTTT
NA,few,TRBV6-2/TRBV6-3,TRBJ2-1,CASSYLSRSPYNEQFF,TGTGCCAGCAGTTACTTATCCAGGTCCCCCTACAATGAGCAGTTCTTC
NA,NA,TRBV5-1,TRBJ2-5,CASSLDRLTYF,TGCGCCAGCAGCTTGGATCGGCTCACGTACTTC
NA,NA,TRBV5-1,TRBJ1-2,CASSLAEGSRYGYTF,TGCGCCAGCAGCTTGGCCGAGGGGTCGCGGTATGGCTACACCTTC
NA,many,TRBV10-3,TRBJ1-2,CAISRDTEIYGYTF,TGTGCCATCAGCCGGGACACAGAGATCTATGGCTACACCTTC
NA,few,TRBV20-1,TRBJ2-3,CSRGGPGTDTQYF,TGCAGTAGGGGGGGGCCTGGCACAGATACGCAGTATTTT
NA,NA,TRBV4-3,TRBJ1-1,CASSPQETRNTEAFF,TGCGCCAGCAGCCCTCAAGAGACACGGAACACTGAAGCTTTCTTT
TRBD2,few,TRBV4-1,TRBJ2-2,CASSHGLAGSGELFF,TGCGCCAGCAGCCACGGACTAGCGGGGTCCGGGGAGCTGTTTTTT
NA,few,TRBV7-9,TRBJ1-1,CASSWLRDRNTEAFF,TGTGCCAGCAGCTGGCTCCGGGACCGGAACACTGAAGCTTTCTTT
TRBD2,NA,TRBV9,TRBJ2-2,CASSASGSRIGELFF,TGTGCCAGCAGCGCGAGCGGGAGTCGGATCGGGGAGCTGTTTTTT
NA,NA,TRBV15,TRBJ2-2,CATSRNAGELFF,TGTGCCACCAGCAGGAACGCCGGGGAGCTGTTTTTT
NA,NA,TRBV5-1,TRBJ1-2,CASREGAGQNYGYTF,TGCGCCAGCAGAGAGGGAGCGGGACAAAACTATGGCTACACCTTC
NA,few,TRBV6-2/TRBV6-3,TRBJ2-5,CASSYLPGTGQETQYF,TGTGCCAGCAGTTATTTACCCGGGACGGGGCAAGAGACCCAGTACTTC